This T cell receptor beta chain comes out of a study of response to subunit inactivated influenza vaccine. The study's findings and limits: The authors proposed limited new T cell recruitment per seasonal influenza vaccination.

Using its own MiXCR run on the RT-PCR reads, TCRdb lists one record per CDR3 protein. The data hold under 750,000 distinct CDR3 sequences, with about 12% observed a single time. Remarks on this clonotype: The antigen is not known.

This CDR3 is 16 amino acids long. Trimming took 0 bases from V and 5 from J; bases not matched to a gene: 9. Germline assignment: CDR1 MNHEY and CDR2 SVGAGI. This TCR came from a man aged 50-60 years who received an inactivated influenza vaccine. The chain recombines TRBV6-5 with TRBJ2-5, with 7 bases aligning to TRBD1. The sequences come from PBMCs from blood, collected on the day of vaccination. CDR3 sequence: CASSYSKGQLLETQYF. In DNA form, the CDR3 reads TGTGCCAGCAGTTACTCGAAGGGACAGCTTTTGGAGACCCAGTACTTC.